The clone carrying this TCR beta chain occurred many times. Between the trimmed V and J ends, which lost 4 bases and 3 bases, there was a span of 19 bases. Germline CDR1 reads MNHEY; CDR2 reads SMNVEV (reference sequence). The CDR3 loop spans 17 amino acids. Through a sample-barcoded 5' primer and a J-beta primer mix, a second PCR was run for about 6 to 11 cycles. TCRdb re-called the 5' RACE reads with MiXCR, one entry per CDR3 protein. The table records some 900,000 distinct CDR3 sequences, about 44% of them present only once. These data belong to a study of blood T cells in healthy people across ages.

Sequencing was performed on blood. The chain employs TRBV27 and TRBJ2-4; maybe TRBD2 (5 bases). The TCR comes from a man under 40 in good health. Here the CDR3 DNA reads TGTGCCAGCAGTTCCATGGACTGGGTCGGAGTCAAAAACATTCAGTACTTC. This codes for CASSSMDWVGVKNIQYF.